One sample yielded the 8 T cell receptor beta chains listed below, sequenced in a study of T cells in Graves' hyperthyroidism and ophthalmopathy. Researchers amplified the TCR beta CDR3 regions from RNA transcripts. First-round RT-PCR with HTBI primers amplified the TCR CDR3 region. TCRdb used MiXCR to reprocess the multiplex PCR reads, holding one entry per CDR3 protein. Here the sample spans over 700,000 distinct CDR3 sequences, around 20% being singletons. The sequencing input was blood. These receptor sequences come from a woman aged 45 to 65 with Graves' hyperthyroidism that later progressed to Graves' ophthalmopathy.

The rearrangement links TRBV20-1 to TRBJ2-7, with D possibly TRBD1 on 6 matching bases. CDR3 length: 12 amino acids. With 4 bases removed from V and 4 bases from J, the gap between germline ends came to 11 bases. Germline loops: CDR1 DFQATT, CDR2 SNEGSKA (reference sequence). DNA for the CDR3: TGCAGTGCTACGACAGGATGGTACGAGCAGTACTTC. It yields the protein CSATTGWYEQYF.

This clonotype has a handful of counts. DNA for the CDR3: TGTGCCAGCAGTCGGGGGGCGGGGAGGATCTACAATGAGCAGTTCTTC. Amino acids: CASSRGAGRIYNEQFF. This chain uses TRBV14 with TRBJ2-1; possible D gene TRBD2, 7 bases. V gave up 6 bases and J gave up 3 bases, with 18 bases separating them. Germline assignment: CDR1 SGHDN and CDR2 FVKESK. The CDR3 totals 16 residues.

This clonotype has a count of ten or more. The chain has TRBV2 and TRBJ1-6; the D is unclear. Deletions cut 0 bases from V and 13 bases from J, with 7 bases between. The CDR3 covers 12 residues. Germline CDR1 and CDR2: SNHLY and FYNNEI. The CDR3 sequence: CASSEARIPLHF. The CDR3 DNA reads as TGTGCCAGCAGTGAAGCCCGTATTCCCCTCCACTTT.

This clonotype has more than one count but fewer than ten. This chain's CDR3 is CASSSSSTPYEQYF. As DNA, the CDR3 is TGTGCCAGCAGCTCTAGTTCTACACCCTACGAGCAGTACTTC. The chain recombines TRBV7-2 with TRBJ2-7; D gene unclear. With 4 bases removed from V and 2 bases from J, the gap between germline ends came to 12 bases. In germline, CDR1 is SGHTA, CDR2 FQGNSA. CDR3 length: 14 residues. The entire variable domain, with the rest obtained from reference TRBV7-2 and TRBJ2-7, is as follows: GAGVSQSPSNKVTEKGKDVELRCDPISGHTALYWYRQSLGQGLEFLIYFQGNSAPDKSGLPSDRFSAERTGGSVSTLTIQRTQQEDSAVYLCASSSSSTPYEQYFGPGTRLTVT.

There are many counts of this clonotype. The V gene is TRBV27, the J gene TRBJ2-7, with 10 nucleotides matching TRBD1. There are 15 residues in the CDR3. The V and J ends lost 4 bases and 0 bases, in that order; junction bases with no gene match: 3. The V gene's germline CDR1 is MNHEY and CDR2 SMNVEV (reference sequence). CDR3 sequence reads: CASSSGTGVSYEQYF. CDR3 sequence (DNA): TGTGCCAGCAGTTCCGGGACAGGGGTCTCCTACGAGCAGTACTTC.

This clonotype came up many times. The chain uses TRBV18 and TRBJ1-1, with 8 bases identical to TRBD1. The V gene end was trimmed by 6 bases and the J gene end by 11 bases; junction bases not matched to a gene: 11. Per germline, CDR1 KGHSH and CDR2 LQKENI. The CDR3 is 13 residues long. This CDR3 reads CASSPGQGSHAFF. CDR3 in DNA: TGTGCCAGCTCGCCTGGACAGGGTAGTCATGCTTTCTTT. Filled out from reference TRBV18 and TRBJ1-1, the complete variable domain reads NAGVMQNPRHLVRRRGQEARLRCSPMKGHSHVYWYRQLPEEGLKFMVYLQKENIIDESGMPKERFSAEFPKEGPSILRIQQVVRGDSAAYFCASSPGQGSHAFFGQGTRLTVV.

The chain employs TRBV14 and TRBJ1-4, with a possible D match to TRBD1 (5 bases). Looked up from germline, CDR1 is SGHDN and CDR2 is FVKESK. Trimming stripped 0 bases from V and 7 bases from J, with 24 bases between. The length of the CDR3 is 19 residues. The chain's CDR3 is CASSQDSSQGRSLGEKLFF. DNA for the CDR3: TGTGCCAGCAGCCAAGATTCGTCTCAGGGTAGATCCCTTGGTGAAAAACTGTTTTTT.

This clonotype came up a few times. V and J are TRBV2 and TRBJ1-1, with D perhaps TRBD1 (6 bases). Trimming stripped 7 bases from V and 9 bases from J, with 24 bases between. This CDR3 spans 15 amino acids. The germline V gene has CDR1 SNHLY and CDR2 FYNNEI. The CDR3 spells CASKGGAGLTLKAFF. In DNA, the CDR3 is TGTGCCAGCAAGGGGGGCGCGGGGTTAACACTGAAAGCTTTCTTT.